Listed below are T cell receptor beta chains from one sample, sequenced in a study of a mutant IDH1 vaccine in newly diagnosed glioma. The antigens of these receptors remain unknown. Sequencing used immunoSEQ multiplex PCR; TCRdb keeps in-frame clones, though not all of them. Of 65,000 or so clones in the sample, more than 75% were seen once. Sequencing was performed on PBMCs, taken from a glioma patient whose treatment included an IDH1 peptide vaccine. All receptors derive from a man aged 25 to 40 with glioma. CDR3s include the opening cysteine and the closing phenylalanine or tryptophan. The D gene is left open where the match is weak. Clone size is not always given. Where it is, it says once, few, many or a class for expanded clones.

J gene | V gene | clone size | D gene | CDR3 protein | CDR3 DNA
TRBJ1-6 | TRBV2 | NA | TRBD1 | CASTFDRANSPLHF | TGTGCCAGCACCTTCGACAGGGCTAATTCACCCCTCCACTTT
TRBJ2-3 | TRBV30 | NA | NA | CAWSVGFSTDTQYF | TGTGCCTGGAGTGTCGGCTTCAGCACAGATACGCAGTATTTT
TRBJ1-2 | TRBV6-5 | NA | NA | CASSYSPGAYGYTF | TGTGCCAGCAGTTACTCTCCAGGAGCCTATGGCTACACCTTC
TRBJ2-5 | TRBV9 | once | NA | CASSLGGAFPETQYF | TGTGCCAGCAGCTTGGGGGGCGCTTTCCCAGAGACCCAGTACTTC
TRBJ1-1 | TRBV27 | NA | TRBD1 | CASSLSITGGDTEAFF | TGTGCCAGCAGTTTATCGATTACAGGGGGGGACACTGAAGCTTTCTTT
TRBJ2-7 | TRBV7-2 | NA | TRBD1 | CASSLAGTGSYEQYF | TGTGCCAGCAGCTTAGCGGGGACAGGCTCCTACGAGCAGTACTTC
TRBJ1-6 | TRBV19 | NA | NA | CASSMEGLGSPLHF | TGTGCCAGTAGTATGGAGGGCTTGGGTTCACCCCTCCACTTT
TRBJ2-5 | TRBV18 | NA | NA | CASSAVFASGETQYF | TGTGCCAGCTCAGCCGTCTTCGCATCTGGAGAGACCCAGTACTTC
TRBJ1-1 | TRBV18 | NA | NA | CASSPQNSNTEAFF | TGTGCCAGCTCACCCCAGAATTCGAACACTGAAGCTTTCTTT
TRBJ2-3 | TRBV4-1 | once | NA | CASSHRLDGTSTDTQYF | TGCGCCAGCAGCCATCGACTGGACGGAACGAGCACAGATACGCAGTATTTT
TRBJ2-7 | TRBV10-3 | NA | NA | CAISRPPDSYEQYF | TGTGCCATCAGTCGACCACCGGACAGCTACGAGCAGTACTTC
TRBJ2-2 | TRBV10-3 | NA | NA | CAIGGLGGLNTGELFF | TGTGCCATCGGGGGGCTAGGTGGGCTTAACACCGGGGAGCTGTTTTTT
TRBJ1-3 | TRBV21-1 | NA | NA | CASSLGDRLAGNTIYF | TGTGCCAGCAGCTTAGGGGACAGGCTGGCTGGAAACACCATATATTTT
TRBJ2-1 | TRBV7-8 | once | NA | CASSLEGPTEQFF | TGTGCCAGCAGCTTAGAAGGACCTACCGAGCAGTTCTTC
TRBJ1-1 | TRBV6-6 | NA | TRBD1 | CASSFGQGLNTEAFF | TGTGCCAGCAGTTTTGGACAGGGCCTGAACACTGAAGCTTTCTTT
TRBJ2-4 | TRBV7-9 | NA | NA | CASSSAVKNIQYF | TGTGCCAGCAGCTCTGCTGTAAAAAACATTCAGTACTTC
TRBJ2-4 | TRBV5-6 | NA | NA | CASSLATALAKNIQYF | TGTGCCAGCAGCTTGGCGACAGCTCTAGCCAAAAACATTCAGTACTTC
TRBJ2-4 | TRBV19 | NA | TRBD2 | CASNTPSSGVKNIQYF | TGTGCCAGCAATACCCCGTCTAGCGGGGTAAAAAACATTCAGTACTTC
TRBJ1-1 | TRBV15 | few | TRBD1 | CATSREGQLNTEAFF | TGTGCCACCAGCAGAGAGGGACAGTTGAACACTGAAGCTTTCTTT
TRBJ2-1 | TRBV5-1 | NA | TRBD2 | CASSLAPGLAGSNEQFF | TGCGCCAGCAGCTTGGCCCCGGGACTAGCGGGTTCAAATGAGCAGTTCTTC
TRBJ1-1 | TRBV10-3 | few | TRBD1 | CAIRWTGNTEAFF | TGTGCCATCCGTTGGACAGGAAACACTGAAGCTTTCTTT
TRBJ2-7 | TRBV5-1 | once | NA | CASSDGTAGDYEQYF | TGCGCCAGCAGCGACGGGACAGCGGGCGACTACGAGCAGTACTTC
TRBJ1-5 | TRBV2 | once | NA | CASSESEYSNQPQHF | TGTGCCAGCAGTGAGTCGGAATATAGCAATCAGCCCCAGCATTTT
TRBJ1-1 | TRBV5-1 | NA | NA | CASSYDHLNTEAFF | TGCGCCAGCAGCTACGACCACTTGAACACTGAAGCTTTCTTT
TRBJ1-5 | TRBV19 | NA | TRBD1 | CASTQSRDRGSNQPQHF | TGTGCCAGTACTCAAAGCCGGGACAGGGGAAGCAATCAGCCCCAGCATTTT
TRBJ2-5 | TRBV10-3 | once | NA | CAISEGTQKGETQYF | TGTGCCATCAGTGAGGGGACACAAAAAGGAGAGACCCAGTACTTC
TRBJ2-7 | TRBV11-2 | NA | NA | CASSLGVGSSYEQYF | TGTGCCAGCAGCTTAGGGGTGGGCTCCTCCTACGAGCAGTACTTC
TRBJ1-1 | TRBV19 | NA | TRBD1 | CASRNTGVKTEAFF | TGTGCCAGTAGGAACACAGGGGTCAAGACTGAAGCTTTCTTT
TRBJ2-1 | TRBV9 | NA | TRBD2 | CASGASGGFNEQFF | TGTGCCAGCGGAGCTAGCGGGGGGTTCAATGAGCAGTTCTTC
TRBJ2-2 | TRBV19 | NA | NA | CASSIDRAANTGELFF | TGTGCCAGTAGTATAGATCGAGCAGCGAACACCGGGGAGCTGTTTTTT
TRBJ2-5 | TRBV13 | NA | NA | CASRTRGTQETQYF | TGTGCCAGCAGGACCCGAGGAACCCAAGAGACCCAGTACTTC
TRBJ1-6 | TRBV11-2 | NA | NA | CASSNRDGNSPLHF | TGTGCCAGCAGCAACCGGGACGGGAATTCACCCCTCCACTTT
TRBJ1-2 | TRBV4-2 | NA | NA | CASSQDSPLGGYGYTF | TGTGCCAGCAGCCAAGATAGTCCCCTGGGGGGCTATGGCTACACCTTC
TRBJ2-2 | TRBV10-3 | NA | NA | CAISESTDGGELFF | TGTGCCATCAGTGAGTCGACAGATGGCGGGGAGCTGTTTTTT
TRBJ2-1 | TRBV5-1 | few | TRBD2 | CASSLERGGPVRYNEQFF | TGCGCCAGCAGCTTGGAGCGGGGGGGCCCGGTAAGGTACAATGAGCAGTTCTTC
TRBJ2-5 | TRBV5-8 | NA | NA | CASIGGWGETQYF | TGTGCCAGCATTGGAGGATGGGGAGAGACCCAGTACTTC
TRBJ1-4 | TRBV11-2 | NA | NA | CASSSRNEKLFF | TGTGCCAGCAGCTCTCGTAATGAAAAACTGTTTTTT
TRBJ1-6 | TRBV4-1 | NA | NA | CASSQGAGKNSPLHF | TGCGCCAGCAGCCAAGGGGCAGGGAAAAATTCACCCCTCCACTTT
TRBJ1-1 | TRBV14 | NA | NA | CASSPREGNTEAFF | TGTGCCAGCAGCCCCAGGGAGGGTAACACTGAAGCTTTCTTT
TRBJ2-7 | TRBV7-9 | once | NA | CASSLGGIFRASHEQYF | TGTGCCAGCAGCTTAGGGGGGATATTTAGGGCGAGCCACGAGCAGTACTTC
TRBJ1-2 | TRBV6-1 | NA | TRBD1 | CASDLQGRGYTF | TGTGCCAGTGACCTACAGGGGCGAGGCTACACCTTC
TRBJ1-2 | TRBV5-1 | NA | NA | CASSLEGTYGYTF | TGCGCCAGCAGCTTGGAAGGGACCTATGGCTACACCTTC
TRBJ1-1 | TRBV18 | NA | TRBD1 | CASSLPGQGKGTEAFF | TGTGCCAGCTCACTTCCGGGACAGGGTAAGGGCACTGAAGCTTTCTTT
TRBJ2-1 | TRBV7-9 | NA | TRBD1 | CASSLRDSNNEQFF | TGTGCCAGCAGCTTAAGGGACAGTAACAATGAGCAGTTCTTC
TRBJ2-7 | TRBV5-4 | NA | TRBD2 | CASSYLSGGAGEQYF | TGTGCCAGCAGCTACCTTAGCGGGGGGGCGGGCGAGCAGTACTTC